The TCR beta chain described here comes from a study of blood T cell repertoires in COVID-19. Study-wide context: T cells, B-cell-depleted T cells, or PBMCs provided the cDNA or gDNA that served as material.

The age range of participants was 18 to 89 years, with residence in about 25 US areas. Clinical history as reported by participants underpinned cohort assignment. Clones were read by immunoSEQ multiplex PCR, and TCRdb kept only the in-frame ones, dropping some. The table has a few hundred thousand clones, about 88% seen once. Germline V gives CDR1 LGHDT, CDR2 YNNKEL (reference sequence). The CDR3 has 14 residues. Deletions cut 4 bases from V and 4 bases from J, with 13 bases between. This TCR was sampled from a woman aged 18-29 years who had recovered from COVID-19. The sequenced material came from PBMCs or T cells enriched from blood (not recorded which). The rearrangement links TRBV3-1 (or the pseudogene TRBV3-2) to TRBJ1-1, with TRBD1 as a possible D gene (5 bases). The CDR3 bases are TGTGCCAGCAGCCCGGGGCGGGGGGGCACTGAAGCTTTCTTT. It translates to CASSPGRGGTEAFF.